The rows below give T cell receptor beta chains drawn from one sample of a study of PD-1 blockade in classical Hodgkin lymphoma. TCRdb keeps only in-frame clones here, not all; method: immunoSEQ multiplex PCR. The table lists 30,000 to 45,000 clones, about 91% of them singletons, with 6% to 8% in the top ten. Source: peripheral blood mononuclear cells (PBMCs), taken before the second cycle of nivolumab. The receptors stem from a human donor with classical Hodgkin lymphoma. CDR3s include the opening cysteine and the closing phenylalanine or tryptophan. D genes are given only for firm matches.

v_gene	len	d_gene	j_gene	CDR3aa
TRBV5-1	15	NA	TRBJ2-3	CASSFSGGTADTQYF
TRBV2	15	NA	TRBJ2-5	CASSELTGLQETQYF
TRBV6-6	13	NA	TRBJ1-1	CATELGGSSKAFF
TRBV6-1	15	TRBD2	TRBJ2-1	CASSEVLAEGNEQFF
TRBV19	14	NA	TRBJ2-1	CASSISRTRDEQFF
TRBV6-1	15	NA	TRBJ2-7	CASSDAFFGRGEQYF
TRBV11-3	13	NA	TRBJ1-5	CASSLGYNQPQHF
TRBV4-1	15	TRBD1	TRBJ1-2	CASSGDREANYGYTF
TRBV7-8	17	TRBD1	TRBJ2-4	CASSWDRGERAKNIQYF
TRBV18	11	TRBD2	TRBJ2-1	CASSDSGAQFF
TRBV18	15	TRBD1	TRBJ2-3	CASSPRQGSTDTQYF
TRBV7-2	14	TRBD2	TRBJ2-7	CASSLVAGDREQYF
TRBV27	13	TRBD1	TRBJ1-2	CASSLEGAYGYTF
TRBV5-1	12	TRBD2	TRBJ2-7	CASSWGGYEQYF
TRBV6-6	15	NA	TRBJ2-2	CASTGRDPYTGELFF
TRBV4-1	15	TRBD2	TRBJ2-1	CASSQGTSGLNEQFF
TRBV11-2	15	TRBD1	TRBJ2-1	CASSLGQGAGNEQFF
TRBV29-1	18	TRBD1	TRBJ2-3	CSVGGTGLITSLTDTQYF
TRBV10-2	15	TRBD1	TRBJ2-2	CASEGQGALGGELFF
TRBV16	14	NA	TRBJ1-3	CASSHGGAGNTIYF
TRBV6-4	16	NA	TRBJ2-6	CASSDSQGSGANVLTF
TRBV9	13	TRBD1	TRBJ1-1	CASSVAQGEEAFF
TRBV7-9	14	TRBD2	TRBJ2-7	CASSSTSPTYEQYF
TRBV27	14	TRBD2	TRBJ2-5	CASSLGGRGQTQYF
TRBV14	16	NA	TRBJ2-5	CASSQVLGARIETQYF
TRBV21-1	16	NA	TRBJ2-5	CASSRGQGCRSATQYF
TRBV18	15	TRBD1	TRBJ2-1	CASSRRQGVMDEQFF
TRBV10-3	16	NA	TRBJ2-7	CAISEARNDEVYEQYF
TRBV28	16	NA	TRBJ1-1	CASSLIRGVMNTEAFF
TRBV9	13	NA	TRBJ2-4	CASSVGERDIQYF
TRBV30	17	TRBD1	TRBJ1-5	CAWSVHFDRGDNQPQHF
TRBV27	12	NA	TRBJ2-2	CASSLWSGELFF
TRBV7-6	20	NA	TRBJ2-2	CASSSHPRRGQLSFGGELFF
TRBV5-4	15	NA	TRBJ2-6	CASSFSGSGANVLTF
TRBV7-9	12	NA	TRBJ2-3	CASSPSTDTQYF
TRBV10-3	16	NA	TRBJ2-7	CAITRTVSVYRYEQYF
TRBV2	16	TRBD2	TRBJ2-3	CASSWTSGSITDTQYF
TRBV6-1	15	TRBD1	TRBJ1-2	CASSESRDRFYGYTF
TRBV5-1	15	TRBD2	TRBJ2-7	CASSLIGTSGYEQYF
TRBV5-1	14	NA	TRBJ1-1	CASSWGPFDAEAFF
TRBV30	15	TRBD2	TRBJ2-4	CAWSLGDYYKNIQYF
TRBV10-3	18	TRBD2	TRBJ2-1	CAISGGLAGGPGDDEQFF
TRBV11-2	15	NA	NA	CASSFRYRAGYEQYF